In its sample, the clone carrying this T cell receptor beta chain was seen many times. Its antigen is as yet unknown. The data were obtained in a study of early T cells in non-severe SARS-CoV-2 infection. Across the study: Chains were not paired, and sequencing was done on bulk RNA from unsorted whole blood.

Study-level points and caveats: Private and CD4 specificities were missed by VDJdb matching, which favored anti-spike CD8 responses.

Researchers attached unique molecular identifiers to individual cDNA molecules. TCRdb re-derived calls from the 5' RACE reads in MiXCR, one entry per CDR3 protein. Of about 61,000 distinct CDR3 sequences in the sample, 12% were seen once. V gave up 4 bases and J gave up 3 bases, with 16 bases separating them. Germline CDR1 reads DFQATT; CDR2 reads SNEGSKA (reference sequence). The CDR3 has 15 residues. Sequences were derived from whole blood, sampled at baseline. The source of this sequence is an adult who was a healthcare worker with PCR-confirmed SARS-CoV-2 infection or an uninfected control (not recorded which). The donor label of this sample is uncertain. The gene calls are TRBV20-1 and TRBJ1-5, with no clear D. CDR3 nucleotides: TGCAGTGCTATTAAGGGTGGAGGGATCAATCAGCCCCAGCATTTT. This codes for CSAIKGGGINQPQHF.